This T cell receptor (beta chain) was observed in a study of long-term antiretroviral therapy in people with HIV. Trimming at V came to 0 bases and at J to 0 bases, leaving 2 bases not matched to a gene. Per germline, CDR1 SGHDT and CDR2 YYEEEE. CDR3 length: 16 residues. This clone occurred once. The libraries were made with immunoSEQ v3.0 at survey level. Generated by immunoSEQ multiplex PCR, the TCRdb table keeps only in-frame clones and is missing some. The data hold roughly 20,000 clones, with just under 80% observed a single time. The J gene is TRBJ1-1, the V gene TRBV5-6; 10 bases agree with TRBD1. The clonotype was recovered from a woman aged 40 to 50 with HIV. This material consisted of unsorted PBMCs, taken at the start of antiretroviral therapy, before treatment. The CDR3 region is CASSLVGQGVNTEAFF. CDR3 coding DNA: TGTGCCAGCAGCTTGGTCGGACAGGGGGTGAACACTGAAGCTTTCTTT.